This T cell receptor (beta chain) was obtained from a study of T cells in Graves' hyperthyroidism and ophthalmopathy. This clonotype was seen ten or more times. V was trimmed by 7 bases and J by 1 base, leaving 19 bases between them. The CDR3 covers 16 residues. CDR1 and CDR2 (germline): LGHNT, FRNRAP. TCR beta CDR3 regions were amplified from RNA transcripts. Researchers ran a first-round RT-PCR on the TCR CDR3 using the HTBI primer set. In TCRdb, the multiplex PCR reads were re-called with MiXCR into one record per CDR3 protein. Of 450,000 to 500,000 distinct CDR3 sequences detected, about 20% appear once; the ten largest clones hold approximately 49%. The study excluded patients with uncontrolled infection, other autoimmune disease, pregnancy or lactation. In making diagnoses, clinical symptoms, serum thyroxine and TRAb, thyroid ultrasound and orbital computed tomography were all used.

The chain employs TRBV12-5 and TRBJ2-5; D is uncertain. The sample comprised blood. The receptor comes from a woman between 65 and 79 years old with Graves' ophthalmopathy. In DNA, the CDR3 is TGTGCTAGTGCCTACCAGACCGTAAAGGGCCAAGAGACCCAGTACTTC. It encodes CASAYQTVKGQETQYF. Complete variable domain (other parts from reference TRBV12-5 and TRBJ2-5): DARVTQTPRHKVTEMGQEVTMRCQPILGHNTVFWYRQTMMQGLELLAYFRNRAPLDDSGMPKDRFSAEMPDATLATLKIQPSEPRDSAVYFCASAYQTVKGQETQYFGPGTRLLVL.